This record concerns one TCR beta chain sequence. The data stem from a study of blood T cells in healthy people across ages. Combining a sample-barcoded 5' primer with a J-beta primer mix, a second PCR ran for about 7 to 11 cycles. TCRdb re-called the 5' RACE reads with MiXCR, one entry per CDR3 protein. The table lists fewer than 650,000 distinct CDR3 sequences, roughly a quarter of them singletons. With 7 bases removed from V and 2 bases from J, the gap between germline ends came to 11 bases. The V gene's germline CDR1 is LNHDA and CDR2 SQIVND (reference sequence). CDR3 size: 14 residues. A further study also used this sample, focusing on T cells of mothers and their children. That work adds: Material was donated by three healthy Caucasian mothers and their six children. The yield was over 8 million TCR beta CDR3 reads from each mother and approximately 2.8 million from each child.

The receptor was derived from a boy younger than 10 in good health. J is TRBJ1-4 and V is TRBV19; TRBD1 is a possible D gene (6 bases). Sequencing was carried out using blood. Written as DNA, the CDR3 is TGTGCCAGTACCGAGGGGGGTACTAATGAAAAACTGTTTTTT. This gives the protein CASTEGGTNEKLFF.